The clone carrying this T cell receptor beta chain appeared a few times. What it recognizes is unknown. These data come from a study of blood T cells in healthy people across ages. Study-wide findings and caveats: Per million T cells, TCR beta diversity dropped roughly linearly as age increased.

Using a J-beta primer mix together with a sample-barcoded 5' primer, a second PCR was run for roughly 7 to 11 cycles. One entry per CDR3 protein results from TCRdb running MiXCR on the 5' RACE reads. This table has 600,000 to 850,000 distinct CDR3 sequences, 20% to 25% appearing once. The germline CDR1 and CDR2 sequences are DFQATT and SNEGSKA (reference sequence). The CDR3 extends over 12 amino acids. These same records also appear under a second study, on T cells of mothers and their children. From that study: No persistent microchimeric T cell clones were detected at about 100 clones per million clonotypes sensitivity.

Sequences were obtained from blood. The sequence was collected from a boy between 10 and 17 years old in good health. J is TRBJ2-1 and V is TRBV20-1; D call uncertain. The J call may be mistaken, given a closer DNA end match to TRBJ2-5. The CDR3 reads CSAGPKRETQYF. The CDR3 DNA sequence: TGCAGTGCTGGCCCCAAGAGGGAGACCCAGTACTTC.